Each of the 29 T cell receptor beta chains below was sequenced from the same sample in a study of cytomegalovirus exposure and HLA in healthy donors. The PCR used 60 Vbeta and 13 Jbeta primers. Profiled with immunoSEQ multiplex PCR; TCRdb holds only in-frame clones, not every one. The table shows roughly 150,000 clones, with over 80% occurring only once. The sequenced sample was PBMCs. The receptors stem from a male donor in good health and CMV-seronegative.

The chain employs TRBV6-5 and TRBJ1-1; D is uncertain. V shed 8 bases and J shed 0 bases, with 10 bases lying between them. CDR1 is MNHEY and CDR2 is SVGAGI in the germline V gene. This CDR3 has 13 residues. CDR3 loop: CASSTAVNTEAFF. CDR3 sequence (DNA): TGTGCCAGCTCCACAGCAGTGAACACTGAAGCTTTCTTT.

This clone was counted only a few times. This chain's CDR3 is CASSPRGANTGELFF. The CDR3 coding sequence is TGCGCCAGCAGTCCCCGGGGGGCGAACACCGGGGAGCTGTTTTTT. The chain joins TRBV5-1 to TRBJ2-2, with TRBD2 identical over 7 bases. V lost 5 bases and J lost 0; bases outside the gene matches: 4. The CDR3 contains 15 residues. Germline CDR1 SGHRS, CDR2 YFSETQ.

This chain uses TRBV4-1 with TRBJ2-5; TRBD2 is a possible D gene (6 bases). The germline V gene has CDR1 MGHRA and CDR2 YSYEKL. CDR3 length equals 15 residues. Trimming stripped 3 bases from V and 7 bases from J, with 18 bases between. This CDR3 is CASSQEGEGSGTQYF. Written as DNA, the CDR3 is TGCGCCAGCAGCCAGGAGGGAGAGGGGTCAGGGACCCAGTACTTC.

CDR3 region: CASSQGLYGYTF. The CDR3 DNA reads as TGTGCCAGCAGCCAGGGACTCTATGGCTACACCTTC. The genes are TRBV6-1 and TRBJ1-2; maybe TRBD1 (5 bases). Germline V gene lookup returns CDR1 MNHNS and CDR2 SASEGT. Trimming stripped 6 bases from V and 4 bases from J, with 9 bases between. The CDR3 loop spans 12 amino acids.

The V gene is TRBV6-6, the J gene TRBJ2-3; 13 nucleotides match TRBD2. The trim removed 6 bases at V and 2 bases at J, leaving 5 bases unmatched. The CDR3 covers 16 residues. From germline, CDR1 is MNHNY and CDR2 SVGAGI (reference sequence). CDR3 loop: CASRRLAGGFTDTQYF. CDR3 nucleotide sequence: TGTGCCAGCAGAAGACTAGCGGGGGGTTTCACAGATACGCAGTATTTT.

The chain couples TRBV5-1 to TRBJ1-2; 8 nucleotides align to TRBD1. Trimming at V came to 2 bases and at J to 0 bases, leaving 3 bases not matched to a gene. This CDR3 region has 15 residues. Per the germline V gene, CDR1 is SGHRS and CDR2 is YFSETQ. This CDR3 is CASSLTGGSNYGYTF. Here the CDR3 DNA reads TGCGCCAGCAGCTTAACAGGGGGATCTAACTATGGCTACACCTTC. The complete variable domain, with remaining parts taken from reference TRBV5-1 and TRBJ1-2, reads KAGVTQTPRYLIKTRGQQVTLSCSPISGHRSVSWYQQTPGQGLQFLFEYFSETQRNKGNFPGRFSGRQFSNSRSEMNVSTLELGDSALYLCASSLTGGSNYGYTFGSGTRLTVV.

The chain recombines TRBV5-8 with TRBJ1-2, with 7 nucleotides matching TRBD1. The CDR3 consists of 12 residues. Germline lookup yields CDR1 SGHTS and CDR2 YDEGEE. With V trimmed by 6 bases and J by 8 bases, 7 bases remained unmatched. The CDR3 loop reads CASIRQGPGYTF. CDR3 sequence (DNA): TGTGCCAGCATTCGACAGGGACCAGGCTACACCTTC.

The chain couples TRBV5-1 to TRBJ2-3; 16 bases line up with TRBD2. From germline, CDR1 is SGHRS and CDR2 YFSETQ. There are 19 residues in the CDR3. V trimming: 5 bases; J trimming: 3 bases; junction bases outside the gene matches: 12. CDR3 sequence: CASRVGLAGGPVITDTQYF. CDR3 nucleotides: TGCGCCAGCAGGGTGGGACTAGCGGGGGGGCCCGTGATAACAGATACGCAGTATTTT.

The chain employs TRBV5-8 and TRBJ2-1, with 10 bases matching TRBD1. Germline V gene lookup returns CDR1 SGHTS and CDR2 YDEGEE. The CDR3 is 17 amino acids. Trimming cost V 4 bases and J 4 bases; bases outside gene matches: 11. The CDR3 coding sequence is TGTGCCAGCAGCACACGAACCGGGACAGGGGTTTACAATGAGCAGTTCTTC. Its translation: CASSTRTGTGVYNEQFF.

The genes are TRBV30 and TRBJ2-3, with 10 bases identical to TRBD2. The CDR3 covers 13 residues. Germline V gene data show CDR1 as GTSNPN and CDR2 as SVGIG (reference sequence). With V trimmed by 4 bases and J by 4 bases, 2 bases remained unmatched. The CDR3 coding sequence is TGTGCCTGGAACAGCGGGGGGGCAGATACGCAGTATTTT. Translated, it gives CAWNSGGADTQYF.

V and J are TRBV4-1 and TRBJ2-2, with 7 bases fitting TRBD1. Germline V gene sequence: CDR1 MGHRA, CDR2 YSYEKL. The CDR3 has 15 amino acids. With 5 bases clipped from V and 2 bases from J, the junction kept 5 bases outside the gene matches. Here the CDR3 reads CASSYRDSNTGELFF. The DNA of the CDR3 is TGCGCCAGCAGCTACCGGGACAGTAACACCGGGGAGCTGTTTTTT.

The V gene is TRBV4-3, the J gene TRBJ1-2, with TRBD1 as a possible D gene (5 bases). Germline V gene data show CDR1 as LGHNA and CDR2 as YSLEER. This CDR3 is 18 amino acids long. V dropped 4 bases and J dropped 5 bases, with 26 bases sitting between them. CDR3 bases: TGCGCCAGCAGCCTAAGGCACTATGGGGGGACGGATCCTTATGGCTACACCTTC. Translated: CASSLRHYGGTDPYGYTF.

The gene calls are TRBV6-1 and TRBJ1-2; D remains ambiguous. Germline V gene data show CDR1 as MNHNS and CDR2 as SASEGT. Between the trimmed V and J ends, which lost 3 bases and 8 bases, there was a span of 13 bases. The CDR3 is 13 residues long. The CDR3 DNA is TGTGCCAGCAGTGATTGGTTTATGGCAGGCTACACCTTC. Protein sequence: CASSDWFMAGYTF.

The chain recombines TRBV5-4 with TRBJ2-1; the D gene is possibly TRBD2 (6 bases). This CDR3 region has 16 residues. V dropped 3 bases and J dropped 2 bases, with 15 bases sitting between them. From germline, CDR1 is SGHNT and CDR2 YYREEE (reference sequence). CDR3 nucleotides: TGTGCCAGCAGCTCGGGACTCTTGGGACCCTACAATGAGCAGTTCTTC. Its translation: CASSSGLLGPYNEQFF.

The rearrangement links TRBV9 to TRBJ2-5; a weak D match, TRBD2 (6 bases). Germline V lookup: CDR1 SGDLS, CDR2 YYNGEE. V was shortened by 0 bases and J by 2 bases, with 11 bases between the two germline ends. There are 15 residues in the CDR3. CDR3: CASSVVTAGQETQYF. The CDR3 nucleotides are TGTGCCAGCAGCGTAGTAACGGCGGGGCAAGAGACCCAGTACTTC. The full variable domain, in which reference TRBV9 and TRBJ2-5 provide the parts outside the CDR3, is DSGVTQTPKHLITATGQRVTLRCSPRSGDLSVYWYQQSLDQGLQFLIQYYNGEERAKGNILERFSAQQFPDLHSELNLSSLELGDSALYFCASSVVTAGQETQYFGPGTRLLVL.

This chain uses TRBV7-2 with TRBJ2-3; tentative D call: TRBD2 (7 bases). Germline V gene sequence: CDR1 SGHTA, CDR2 FQGNSA. The CDR3 is 12 amino acids. CDR3 coding DNA: TGTGCGGCGGGGGCTGACACAGATACGCAGTATTTT. It specifies CAAGADTDTQYF.

In its sample, this clone was seen a few times. The chain joins TRBV6-5 to TRBJ1-1; D might be TRBD1 (6 bases). Deletions cut 6 bases from V and 8 bases from J, with 7 bases between. Germline V CDR1 and CDR2: MNHEY, SVGAGI. The CDR3 consists of 10 residues. The CDR3 DNA follows: TGTGCCAGCAGAACAGGGGAAGCTTTCTTT. Protein: CASRTGEAFF.

This chain uses TRBV11-2 with TRBJ2-7; 11 bases agree with TRBD2. From germline, CDR1 is SGHAT and CDR2 FQNNGV. The junction had 11 bases not matched to a gene; V was cut back by 5 bases and J by 5 bases. CDR3 length equals 16 residues. The CDR3 sequence is CASSEGLADRKNEQYF. For the CDR3, the DNA is TGTGCCAGCAGCGAGGGACTAGCGGACCGAAAAAACGAGCAGTACTTC. Supplemented by reference TRBV11-2 and TRBJ2-7, the full variable domain reads EAGVAQSPRYKIIEKRQSVAFWCNPISGHATLYWYQQILGQGPKLLIQFQNNGVVDDSQLPKDRFSAERLKGVDSTLKIQPAKLEDSAVYLCASSEGLADRKNEQYFGPGTRLTVT.

The chain links TRBV10-3 to TRBJ2-2; D gene uncertain. This CDR3 contains 13 residues. Germline V lookup: CDR1 ENHRY, CDR2 SYGVKD. The germline V and J ends were trimmed by 5 bases and 6 bases, with 10 bases remaining between them. Here the CDR3 DNA reads TGTGCCATCAGTAACACCCATCCCGGGGAGCTGTTTTTT. Translated, it gives CAISNTHPGELFF.

The V gene is TRBV5-1, the J gene TRBJ1-4; D is undetermined. V was shortened by 5 bases and J by 10 bases, with 15 bases between the two germline ends. CDR1 and CDR2 from the germline V gene are SGHRS and YFSETQ. This CDR3 is 13 amino acids long. In DNA form, the CDR3 reads TGCGCCAGCAGACGCGATACAAGAGGAAAACTGTTTTTT. Protein sequence: CASRRDTRGKLFF.

The chain recombines TRBV5-6 with TRBJ2-3; 10 bases agree with TRBD2. Germline V gene lookup returns CDR1 SGHDT and CDR2 YYEEEE. CDR3 length: 15 amino acids. J gave up 5 bases and V 2 bases, and 5 bases lay outside the gene matches. The chain's CDR3 is CASSLSSGGGDTQYF. The CDR3, as DNA: TGTGCCAGCAGCTTATCGAGCGGGGGGGGAGATACGCAGTATTTT.

The chain has TRBV2 and TRBJ1-2; TRBD1 matches 7 bases. Trimming removed 5 bases from V and 7 bases from J; junction bases left unmatched: 10. This CDR3 contains 14 residues. Germline loops: CDR1 SNHLY, CDR2 FYNNEI. The CDR3 sequence is CASSRQGGGFGYTF. In DNA, the CDR3 is TGTGCCAGCAGTCGACAGGGCGGAGGTTTTGGCTACACCTTC.

The chain has TRBV2 and TRBJ1-1; D may be TRBD1 (5 bases). The CDR3 totals 14 residues. V was clipped by 4 bases and J by 1 base, with 10 bases between them. CDR1 is SNHLY, CDR2 FYNNEI, per germline. CDR3 sequence: CASSGIGQNTEAFF. In DNA form, the CDR3 reads TGTGCCAGCAGTGGGATTGGACAGAACACTGAAGCTTTCTTT. Full variable domain (rest looked up from reference TRBV2 and TRBJ1-1): EPEVTQTPSHQVTQMGQEVILRCVPISNHLYFYWYRQILGQKVEFLVSFYNNEISEKSEIFDDQFSVERPDGSNFTLKIRSTKLEDSAMYFCASSGIGQNTEAFFGQGTRLTVV.

By proportion, this clone is medium-sized. The rearrangement joins TRBV25-1 to TRBJ2-1, with TRBD2 identical over 7 bases. V trimming: 5 bases; J trimming: 5 bases; junction bases outside the gene matches: 9. Germline lookup yields CDR1 MGHDK and CDR2 SYGVNS. The CDR3 consists of 15 residues. CDR3 residues: CASSPVAGHDNEQFF. In nucleotides, the CDR3 is TGTGCCAGCAGTCCGGTAGCGGGCCACGACAATGAGCAGTTCTTC.

The V call is TRBV6-1, the J call TRBJ2-2, with 11 bases identical to TRBD2. Trimming took 1 base from V and 2 from J; bases not matched to a gene: 3. The length of the CDR3 is 17 residues. Germline V gives CDR1 MNHNS, CDR2 SASEGT. CDR3 protein: CASSEVLAGGNTGELFF. In DNA form, the CDR3 reads TGTGCCAGCAGTGAAGTCCTAGCGGGGGGTAACACCGGGGAGCTGTTTTTT.

The chain is built from TRBV7-2 and TRBJ2-2; D gene unclear. Trimming left V 2 bases short and J 6 bases short, with 10 bases between. This CDR3 is built from 14 residues. Germline CDR1 SGHTA, CDR2 FQGNSA. CDR3 in amino acids: CASSLLQSAGELFF. CDR3 nucleotides: TGTGCCAGCAGCTTATTGCAAAGCGCCGGGGAGCTGTTTTTT.

In its sample, this clone was seen a few times. J is TRBJ2-3 and V is TRBV9, with D perhaps matching TRBD2 (7 bases). The V gene lost 4 bases and the J gene lost 4 bases, with 13 bases spanning the gap. The CDR3 is 14 residues long. Looked up from germline, CDR1 is SGDLS and CDR2 is YYNGEE. For the CDR3, the DNA is TGTGCCAGCAGCAGGGGGGGAAGGTCAGATACGCAGTATTTT. The encoded protein is CASSRGGRSDTQYF.

The J gene is TRBJ2-3, the V gene TRBV9; 9 bases are a match to TRBD2. The CDR3 is 16 residues long. V gave up 3 bases and J gave up 8 bases; unmatched junction bases: 13. Germline V CDR1 and CDR2: SGDLS, YYNGEE. CDR3 amino acids: CASSGTMGSGGGTQYF. For the CDR3, the DNA is TGTGCCAGCAGCGGGACGATGGGTAGCGGGGGTGGTACGCAGTATTTT.

This chain uses TRBV5-6 with TRBJ1-2; D is uncertain. V was clipped by 0 bases and J by 0 bases, with 6 bases between them. Germline V lookup: CDR1 SGHDT, CDR2 YYEEEE. The CDR3 is made up of 14 amino acids. The CDR3 DNA sequence: TGTGCCAGCAGCTTGGTGCCGGCTAACTATGGCTACACCTTC. Its translation: CASSLVPANYGYTF. The variable domain in full, completed from reference TRBV5-6 and TRBJ1-2, reads DAGVTQSPTHLIKTRGQQVTLRCSPKSGHDTVSWYQQALGQGPQFIFQYYEEEERQRGNFPDRFSGHQFPNYSSELNVNALLLGDSALYLCASSLVPANYGYTFGSGTRLTVV.